This passage covers 32 T cell receptor beta chains from one sample sequenced in a study of vaccination and CD4 T cells after COVID-19. Treatment denoted: roughly 10-day PBMC culture with coronavirus spike peptide pools or control peptides (ViraFEST assay). The collection of CD4+ T cells from the unexposed donor took place before the COVID-19 pandemic (2011-2018). Oncomine TCR Beta short-read sequencing was applied to DNA from cultured CD4+ T cells. TCRdb reprocessed the PCR reads with MiXCR, giving one entry per CDR3 protein. The data show around 2,500 distinct CDR3 sequences, about a fifth seen once. Which antigens these TCRs recognize remains unknown. The source material was CD4+ T cells from blood, cultured in vitro. The receptors originated from a human donor in good health.

J is TRBJ1-2 and V is TRBV5-1; D gene unclear. With 1 base removed from V and 8 bases from J, the gap between germline ends came to 15 bases. This CDR3 has 14 residues. Germline V gives CDR1 SGHRS, CDR2 YFSETQ. In nucleotides, the CDR3 is TGCGCCAGCAGCTTGTATGTCGCGGGCCGGGGCTACACCTTC. It translates to CASSLYVAGRGYTF. Combining the CDR3 with reference TRBV5-1 and TRBJ1-2 gives the whole variable domain KAGVTQTPRYLIKTRGQQVTLSCSPISGHRSVSWYQQTPGQGLQFLFEYFSETQRNKGNFPGRFSGRQFSNSRSEMNVSTLELGDSALYLCASSLYVAGRGYTFGSGTRLTVV.

This clonotype is labeled as medium-sized (0.01 to 0.1%). The gene calls are TRBV18 and TRBJ1-6; D perhaps matches TRBD1 (5 bases). Germline V gives CDR1 KGHSH, CDR2 LQKENI. The CDR3 extends over 14 amino acids. The V end lost 2 bases, the J end lost 6 bases, and 8 bases lay between the germline ends. The CDR3: CASSPEGLNSPLHF. The CDR3 nucleotides are TGTGCCAGCTCACCAGAGGGGCTTAATTCACCCCTCCACTTT.

J is TRBJ2-7 and V is TRBV7-2, with 9 bases lining up with TRBD2. Trimming removed 8 bases from V and 3 bases from J; junction bases left unmatched: 5. This CDR3 comprises 13 residues. Germline CDR1 reads SGHTA; CDR2 reads FQGNSA. CDR3 region: CASGGGAGYEQYF. The CDR3 nucleotides read TGTGCCAGCGGCGGGGGGGCCGGCTACGAGCAGTACTTC.

Written as DNA, the CDR3 is TGTGCCAGCAGGCGCGAGGCAGGGAACCCCTACGAGCAGTACTTC. This codes for CASRREAGNPYEQYF. The chain couples TRBV6-1 to TRBJ2-7, with TRBD1 as a possible D gene (5 bases). The CDR3 has 15 amino acids. V was shortened by 6 bases and J by 2 bases, with 17 bases between the two germline ends. Germline CDR1 reads MNHNS; CDR2 reads SASEGT.

This clonotype is medium-sized. J is TRBJ1-1 and V is TRBV15; D remains ambiguous. Germline CDR1 LNHNV, CDR2 YYDKDF (reference sequence). The V end lost 4 bases, the J end lost 9 bases, and 18 bases lay between the germline ends. CDR3 length equals 14 residues. The CDR3 nucleotides read TGTGCCACCAGCAAGGCTGTTCATAGTGAGAAAGCTTTCTTT. It yields the protein CATSKAVHSEKAFF. The full variable domain, rest sourced from reference TRBV15 and TRBJ1-1, is DAMVIQNPRYQVTQFGKPVTLSCSQTLNHNVMYWYQQKSSQAPKLLFHYYDKDFNNEADTPDNFQSRRPNTSFCFLDIRSPGLGDTAMYLCATSKAVHSEKAFFGQGTRLTVV.

CDR3 region: CASSQPGTDTQYF. The CDR3, as DNA: TGTGCCAGTTCACAGCCCGGCACAGATACGCAGTATTTT. The chain uses TRBV25-1 and TRBJ2-3; D is ambiguous. Germline CDR1 and CDR2: MGHDK and SYGVNS. V was trimmed by 9 bases and J by 1 base, leaving 11 bases between them. The CDR3 contains 13 residues.

This chain uses TRBV20-1 with TRBJ2-1; no clear D. Looked up from germline, CDR1 is DFQATT and CDR2 is SNEGSKA (reference sequence). This CDR3 has 15 residues. V was pared by 6 bases and J by 0 bases, with 15 bases between. Written as DNA, the CDR3 is TGCAGTGCCAGCCCAAGCCAAAGCTCCTACAATGAGCAGTTCTTC. Encoded protein: CSASPSQSSYNEQFF.

The chain uses TRBV4-2 and TRBJ2-1; tentative D call: TRBD2 (5 bases). The V end lost 0 bases, the J end lost 9 bases, and 9 bases lay between the germline ends. This CDR3 has 13 residues. CDR1 and CDR2 (germline): LGHNA, YNFKEQ. The CDR3 region is CASSQDSVGEQFF. DNA of the CDR3: TGTGCCAGCAGCCAAGATAGCGTGGGTGAGCAGTTCTTC.

This clonotype was seen a handful of times. The gene calls are TRBV24-1 and TRBJ1-6, with TRBD1 matching 10 bases. Germline values: CDR1 KGHDR, CDR2 SFDVKD. Trimming removed 7 bases from V and 7 bases from J; junction bases left unmatched: 3. The CDR3 contains 14 residues. CDR3 sequence: CATSGTGENSPLHF. In nucleotides, the CDR3 is TGTGCCACCAGCGGGACAGGGGAGAATTCACCCCTCCACTTT.

This chain links TRBV5-1 with TRBJ1-3, with TRBD1 as a possible D gene (5 bases). V was pared by 4 bases and J by 4 bases, with 12 bases between. Per germline, CDR1 SGHRS and CDR2 YFSETQ. CDR3 size: 14 residues. The CDR3 spells CASSLVGTGNTIYF. The DNA for the CDR3 is TGCGCCAGCAGCCTTGTGGGGACCGGAAACACCATATATTTT.

The V and J genes are TRBV7-2 and TRBJ2-7, with 13 nucleotides matching TRBD2. Germline lookup yields CDR1 SGHTA and CDR2 FQGNSA. The CDR3 spans 15 residues. Trimming removed 5 bases from V and 1 base from J; junction bases left unmatched: 2. The CDR3, as DNA: TGTGCCAGCAGCCGGGGACTAGCGGGGTCCTACGAGCAGTACTTC. Protein: CASSRGLAGSYEQYF.

Points on this clonotype: A much larger clone lies one base from this, so it may be a read error. The J gene is TRBJ1-5, the V gene TRBV15; a weak D match, TRBD1 (5 bases). Germline assignment: CDR1 LNHNV and CDR2 YYDKDF (reference sequence). CDR3 length: 14 amino acids. In DNA, the CDR3 is TGTGCCGCCAGCACGGGGGTTAGCAATCAGCCCCAGCATTTT. Amino acids: CAASTGVSNQPQHF.

The rearrangement joins TRBV18 to TRBJ1-2; 7 bases are shared with TRBD1. Germline-derived CDR1 and CDR2 are KGHSH and LQKENI. The CDR3 runs 16 residues. Losses at the gene ends were 2 bases for V and 2 bases for J; bases not matched to a gene: 8. The CDR3 nucleotides are TGTGCCAGCTCACCATCACGTACAGGGGAAAACTATGGCTACACCTTC. Translated, it gives CASSPSRTGENYGYTF.

The CDR3 loop reads CASSASPGQGSYGYTF. The CDR3 region has the DNA TGCGCCAGCAGCGCGAGTCCGGGACAGGGGAGTTATGGCTACACCTTC. The rearrangement uses TRBV5-1 and TRBJ1-2; 10 nucleotides agree with TRBD1. Germline V gives CDR1 SGHRS, CDR2 YFSETQ. CDR3 length: 16 residues. J was trimmed by 5 bases and V by 4 bases; bases with no gene match: 11.

The rearrangement joins TRBV5-1 to TRBJ2-3; no clear D. The CDR3 covers 12 residues. Per germline, CDR1 SGHRS and CDR2 YFSETQ. V was clipped by 2 bases and J by 0 bases, with 1 base between them. The CDR3 coding sequence is TGCGCCAGCAGCTTCAGCACAGATACGCAGTATTTT. The encoded protein is CASSFSTDTQYF. The full variable domain, its missing parts supplied by reference TRBV5-1 and TRBJ2-3, is KAGVTQTPRYLIKTRGQQVTLSCSPISGHRSVSWYQQTPGQGLQFLFEYFSETQRNKGNFPGRFSGRQFSNSRSEMNVSTLELGDSALYLCASSFSTDTQYFGPGTRLTVL.

This rearrangement joins TRBV7-2 to TRBJ2-1; D is possibly TRBD1 (5 bases). The CDR3 totals 13 residues. V lost 8 bases and J 4 bases, leaving 12 bases between the germline ends. Germline V lookup: CDR1 SGHTA, CDR2 FQGNSA. The CDR3 here is CASGPRGYNEQFF. CDR3 DNA: TGTGCCAGCGGGCCTAGGGGTTACAATGAGCAGTTCTTC.

This clonotype is medium-sized (0.01 to 0.1%). The CDR3 region has the DNA TGTGCCAGCAGTCTACAGGGGAGGTACACTGAAGCTTTCTTT. Translated: CASSLQGRYTEAFF. The gene calls are TRBV27 and TRBJ1-1; 7 nucleotides align to TRBD1. V shed 5 bases, J shed 3 bases, and the junction held 6 bases outside the gene matches. Germline V gene lookup returns CDR1 MNHEY and CDR2 SMNVEV (reference sequence). The CDR3 has 14 residues.

This clonotype was seen a handful of times. J is TRBJ1-1 and V is TRBV7-9, with 12 bases that match TRBD1. Per the germline V gene, CDR1 is SEHNR and CDR2 is FQNEAQ (reference sequence). The CDR3 covers 17 residues. The trim removed 5 bases at V and 3 bases at J, leaving 10 bases unmatched. The CDR3 reads CASSPGQGAAQDTEAFF. The CDR3 coding sequence is TGTGCCAGCAGCCCGGGACAGGGGGCCGCTCAGGACACTGAAGCTTTCTTT.

This clonotype was seen a handful of times. J is TRBJ2-1 and V is TRBV25-1; TRBD2 matches at 7 bases. The CDR3 is 14 amino acids. Per germline, CDR1 MGHDK and CDR2 SYGVNS. V was pared by 7 bases and J by 8 bases, with 11 bases of the junction left unmatched. The CDR3 reads CASIFREVEDEQFF. DNA of the CDR3: TGTGCCAGCATATTTCGGGAGGTGGAAGATGAGCAGTTCTTC.

The chain carries TRBV20-1 and TRBJ2-1; the match to TRBD2 covers 8 bases. The CDR3 is 14 amino acids. CDR1 is DFQATT, CDR2 SNEGSKA, per germline (reference sequence). V lost 7 bases, J lost 7 bases, and 12 bases stayed unmatched. The CDR3 sequence is CSVRGTRVLNEQFF. DNA for the CDR3: TGCAGTGTCCGCGGGACTAGAGTTTTGAATGAGCAGTTCTTC.

By sample fraction, this clonotype is medium-sized. The gene calls are TRBV2 and TRBJ1-1; a weak D match, TRBD1 (5 bases). The germline CDR1 and CDR2 sequences are SNHLY and FYNNEI. The CDR3 runs to 13 residues. Trimming removed 4 bases from V and 4 bases from J, with 10 bases in between. The CDR3: CASSGDRITEAFF. As DNA, the CDR3 is TGTGCCAGCAGTGGGGACCGAATCACTGAAGCTTTCTTT.

V and J are TRBV18 and TRBJ1-4; unclear D gene. Trimming stripped 0 bases from V and 0 bases from J, with 5 bases between. The CDR3 extends over 15 amino acids. Germline V gene sequence: CDR1 KGHSH, CDR2 LQKENI. CDR3 in amino acids: CASSPPPATNEKLFF. CDR3 DNA: TGTGCCAGCTCACCACCGCCAGCAACTAATGAAAAACTGTTTTTT.

The CDR3 sequence: CASITSRGKGLSYNEQFF. Here the CDR3 DNA reads TGTGCCAGCATTACTTCCAGGGGAAAGGGGCTCTCCTACAATGAGCAGTTCTTC. The genes are TRBV28 and TRBJ2-1, with a possible D match to TRBD1 (6 bases). The CDR3 length is 18 residues. V was trimmed by 7 bases and J by 0 bases, leaving 22 bases between them. Germline V lookup: CDR1 MDHEN, CDR2 SYDVKM.

This chain joins TRBV18 and TRBJ1-3; D gene unclear. This CDR3 has 14 residues. CDR1 is KGHSH and CDR2 is LQKENI in the germline V gene. V was pared by 3 bases and J by 4 bases, with 10 bases between. CDR3 loop: CASSPLGEGNTIYF. CDR3 bases: TGTGCCAGCTCACCTCTTGGTGAAGGAAACACCATATATTTT.

This clonotype was counted once. The chain links TRBV6-1 to TRBJ2-5; 9 nucleotides line up with TRBD2. CDR1 is MNHNS, CDR2 SASEGT, per germline. V was clipped by 2 bases and J by 5 bases; unmatched bases: 9. The CDR3 sequence is 16 residues long. The CDR3 coding sequence is TGTGCCAGCAGTGAAATTGGGCTAGCGGGGCGGGAGACCCAGTACTTC. This encodes CASSEIGLAGRETQYF.

Concerning this clonotype itself: The junction shows a germline mismatch at one end, possibly a read error. This chain joins TRBV19 and TRBJ2-1; TRBD1 or TRBD2 may be the D gene (6 bases each). Germline CDR1 and CDR2: LNHDA and SQIVND (reference sequence). CDR3 length equals 13 residues. In nucleotides, the CDR3 is TGTGCCAGTAGTATAGGACGGAGGGGGAACAAGATCTTC. Translating gives CASSIGRRGNKIF.

The gene calls are TRBV7-3 and TRBJ2-7; D is tentatively TRBD1 or TRBD2 (5 bases each). This CDR3 comprises 18 residues. V lost 5 bases to trimming and J lost 2 bases, with 25 bases between them. The V gene's germline CDR1 is SGHTA and CDR2 FQGTGA. CDR3 amino acids: CASSVAPPTGTVPYEQYF. The CDR3, as DNA: TGTGCCAGCAGCGTCGCTCCCCCCACCGGGACGGTTCCCTACGAGCAGTACTTC.

The rearrangement uses TRBV29-1 and TRBJ2-7; D call uncertain. There are 12 residues in the CDR3. V was trimmed by 4 bases and J by 6 bases, leaving 13 bases between them. Germline CDR1 is SQVTM and CDR2 is ANQGSEA. For the CDR3, the DNA is TGCAGCGTTGGGTTAGTGGGTGGCGAGCAGTACTTC. Translating it yields CSVGLVGGEQYF.

This clonotype turned up a few times. The gene calls are TRBV10-3 and TRBJ1-6; 7 bases align to TRBD1. V lost 2 bases and J lost 9; bases outside the gene matches: 10. The CDR3 extends over 16 amino acids. Germline V gives CDR1 ENHRY, CDR2 SYGVKD. In DNA, the CDR3 is TGTGCCATCAGTGAGATGGAATCGGCAGGGGGTTCACCCCTCCACTTT. Translation gives CAISEMESAGGSPLHF.

This clonotype came up a few times. The V gene is TRBV10-3, the J gene TRBJ2-5, with D possibly being TRBD1 (5 bases). The germline V and J ends were trimmed by 7 bases and 2 bases, with 11 bases remaining between them. The CDR3 is 13 residues long. Per the germline V gene, CDR1 is ENHRY and CDR2 is SYGVKD. CDR3 loop: CAINTGEQETQYF. In DNA form, the CDR3 reads TGTGCCATCAATACAGGAGAACAAGAGACCCAGTACTTC.

In its sample, this clonotype was seen a few times. This CDR3 is CAISEYGSYEQYF. The CDR3 DNA reads TGTGCCATCAGTGAGTACGGCTCCTACGAGCAGTACTTC. J is TRBJ2-7 and V is TRBV10-3; D is ambiguous. The CDR3 has 13 amino acids. Germline loops: CDR1 ENHRY, CDR2 SYGVKD. Trimming shortened V by 1 base and J by 0 bases, and 4 bases separated the two germline ends.

The chain uses TRBV7-9 and TRBJ2-3, with 11 bases matching TRBD1. The CDR3 extends over 17 amino acids. V gave up 5 bases and J gave up 2 bases; unmatched junction bases: 9. From germline, CDR1 is SEHNR and CDR2 FQNEAQ (reference sequence). The CDR3 nucleotides read TGTGCCAGCAGCCTCCTGTGGGACAGGGGGTTCACAGATACGCAGTATTTT. It encodes CASSLLWDRGFTDTQYF. Full variable domain (outside the CDR3, taken from reference TRBV7-9 and TRBJ2-3): DTGVSQNPRHKITKRGQNVTFRCDPISEHNRLYWYRQTLGQGPEFLTYFQNEAQLEKSRLLSDRFSAERPKGSFSTLEIQRTEQGDSAMYLCASSLLWDRGFTDTQYFGPGTRLTVL.